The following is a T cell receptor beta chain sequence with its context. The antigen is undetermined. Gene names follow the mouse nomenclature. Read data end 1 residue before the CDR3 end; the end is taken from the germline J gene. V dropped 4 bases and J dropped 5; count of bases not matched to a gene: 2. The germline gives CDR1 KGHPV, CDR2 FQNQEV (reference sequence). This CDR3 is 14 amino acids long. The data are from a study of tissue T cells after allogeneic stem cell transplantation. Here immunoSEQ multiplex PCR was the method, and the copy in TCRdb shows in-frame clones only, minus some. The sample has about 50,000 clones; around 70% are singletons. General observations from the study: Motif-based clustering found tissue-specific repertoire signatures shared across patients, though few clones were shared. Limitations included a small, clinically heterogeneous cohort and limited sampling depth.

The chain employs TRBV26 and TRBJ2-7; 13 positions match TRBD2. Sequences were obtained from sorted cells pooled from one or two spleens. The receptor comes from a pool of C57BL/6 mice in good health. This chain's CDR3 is CASSHGTGGDEQYF. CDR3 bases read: TGTGCCAGCAGTCACGGGACTGGGGGGGATGAACAGTAC.